This entry lists 8 T cell receptor beta chains sequenced from one sample in a study of human T cells and chemical hapten exposure. TCRdb reprocessed the RACE reads with MiXCR, giving one entry per CDR3 protein. Of approximately 80,000 distinct CDR3 sequences detected, roughly a tenth appear once; the ten largest clones hold roughly 4.2%. This sample's time point: patch test 1, 2 weeks after DPC sensitization. Treatment defined: therapeutic diphenylcyclopropenone sensitization with weekly scalp DPC. Here the sequenced sample was whole blood, taken in connection with sensitization to the hapten diphenylcyclopropenone (DPC). The receptors shown here come from a woman aged 50 to 60 with alopecia areata. Some clones in this sample may be carry-over from other donors' samples.

This clonotype was observed a handful of times. The chain recombines TRBV4-3 with TRBJ1-2, with 8 bases lining up with TRBD1. V lost 3 bases and J lost 5; bases outside the gene matches: 8. CDR3 size: 15 residues. Germline values: CDR1 LGHNA, CDR2 YSLEER. In DNA form, the CDR3 reads TGCGCCAGCAGCCAGCTTACAGGGGGACGGTATGGCTACACCTTC. Residues: CASSQLTGGRYGYTF.

This clonotype has only a few counts. The chain combines TRBV28 with TRBJ2-1; TRBD1 or TRBD2 may be the D gene (5 bases each). V shed 5 bases and J shed 0 bases, with 17 bases lying between them. The CDR3 sequence is 17 residues long. Germline assignment: CDR1 MDHEN and CDR2 SYDVKM. CDR3 protein: CASSPPGPRSSYNEQFF. DNA of the CDR3: TGTGCCAGCAGTCCCCCGGGACCCAGGAGCTCCTACAATGAGCAGTTCTTC. The full variable domain, completed using reference TRBV28 and TRBJ2-1, is DVKVTQSSRYLVKRTGEKVFLECVQDMDHENMFWYRQDPGLGLRLIYFSYDVKMKEKGDIPEGYSVSREKKERFSLILESASTNQTSMYLCASSPPGPRSSYNEQFFGPGTRLTVL.

There are many counts of this clonotype. The chain couples TRBV10-3 to TRBJ1-2; D is possibly TRBD1 (5 bases). Trimming removed 2 bases at V and 0 bases at J, with 19 bases between. Germline V gene sequence: CDR1 ENHRY, CDR2 SYGVKD. The CDR3 has 18 residues. The CDR3 DNA reads as TGTGCCATCAGTGAGACTTTACCGGGACCGTCGGCTAACTATGGCTACACCTTC. Its translation: CAISETLPGPSANYGYTF.

This clonotype was seen a handful of times. The chain combines TRBV7-3 with TRBJ2-1, with 9 bases that match TRBD1. Germline CDR1 is SGHTA and CDR2 is FQGTGA. V lost 5 bases to trimming and J lost 4 bases; unmatched junction nucleotides: 6. The CDR3 totals 15 residues. The CDR3 bases are TGTGCCAGCAGCCCCTCCGGGACAGGGTACAATGAGCAGTTCTTC. Protein sequence: CASSPSGTGYNEQFF.

This clonotype was counted only a few times. V and J are TRBV7-9 and TRBJ2-3; no clear D. The germline V gene encodes CDR1 SEHNR and CDR2 FQNEAQ (reference sequence). Trimming stripped 2 bases from V and 1 base from J, with 13 bases between. The CDR3 sequence is 16 residues long. The CDR3 loop is CASSLLTPLGTDTQYF. Here the CDR3 DNA reads TGTGCCAGCAGCTTACTGACACCCTTGGGCACAGATACGCAGTATTTT.

This clonotype has ten or more counts. The chain couples TRBV18 to TRBJ2-7; D might be TRBD2 (6 bases). The V gene lost 2 bases and the J gene lost 3 bases, with 20 bases spanning the gap. The CDR3 runs 17 residues. Germline V gene lookup returns CDR1 KGHSH and CDR2 LQKENI. The CDR3 loop is CASSPKIQGGMNYEQYF. The CDR3 DNA sequence: TGTGCCAGCTCACCAAAGATTCAGGGAGGAATGAACTACGAGCAGTACTTC.

The gene calls are TRBV6-5 and TRBJ2-2; 9 bases are shared with TRBD1. Germline values: CDR1 MNHEY, CDR2 SVGAGI. The ends lost 5 bases at V and 6 bases at J; junction bases unmatched: 10. This CDR3 has 16 residues. The CDR3 nucleotides read TGTGCCAGCAGTGCCTTTCCGGGACAGGGAGCCGGGGAGCTGTTTTTT. It translates to CASSAFPGQGAGELFF.

The V call is TRBV7-2, the J call TRBJ2-3; D is unresolved. V shed 4 bases and J shed 4 bases, with 6 bases lying between them. CDR3 size: 12 residues. CDR1 and CDR2 (germline): SGHTA, FQGNSA. The chain's CDR3 is CASSSHPDTQYF. As DNA, the CDR3 is TGTGCCAGCAGCTCTCATCCAGATACGCAGTATTTT. The full variable domain, in which reference TRBV7-2 and TRBJ2-3 provide the parts outside the CDR3, is GAGVSQSPSNKVTEKGKDVELRCDPISGHTALYWYRQSLGQGLEFLIYFQGNSAPDKSGLPSDRFSAERTGGSVSTLTIQRTQQEDSAVYLCASSSHPDTQYFGPGTRLTVL.